These T cell receptor beta chains were read from a single sample in a study of blood T cell repertoires in COVID-19. Only in-frame clones appear in the TCRdb table, and some are missing; sequencing was by immunoSEQ multiplex PCR. The repertoire holds about 120,000 clones, with 86% as singletons. Material: peripheral blood. The receptors shown here come from a man between 65 and 85 years old who had recovered from COVID-19. Each CDR3 is given with its conserved first and last residue. The D gene is left open where the match is weak.

v_gene: TRBV11-1; d_gene: .; j_gene: TRBJ1-2; CDR3aa: CASSLGHYGYTF; CDR3nt: TGTGCCAGCAGCTTAGGGCACTATGGCTACACCTTC
v_gene: TRBV7-3; d_gene: TRBD1; j_gene: TRBJ2-6; CDR3aa: CASSLISGQGIGLSGANVLTF; CDR3nt: TGTGCCAGCAGCTTAATATCGGGACAGGGGATCGGTCTCTCTGGGGCCAACGTCCTGACTTTC
v_gene: TRBV6-2/TRBV6-3; d_gene: .; j_gene: TRBJ1-3; CDR3aa: CASSVSWESGNTIYF; CDR3nt: TGTGCCAGCAGTGTTTCTTGGGAGTCTGGAAACACCATATATTTT
v_gene: TRBV20-1; d_gene: .; j_gene: TRBJ2-3; CDR3aa: CSEAATDTQYF; CDR3nt: TGCAGTGAGGCGGCGACAGATACGCAGTATTTT
v_gene: TRBV7-2; d_gene: TRBD2; j_gene: TRBJ2-7; CDR3aa: CASTSGSGGAYEQYF; CDR3nt: TGTGCCAGCACAAGCGGTAGCGGGGGGGCCTACGAGCAGTACTTC
v_gene: TRBV28; d_gene: TRBD2; j_gene: TRBJ2-1; CDR3aa: CASRTISGKGYNEQFF; CDR3nt: TGTGCCAGCAGGACGATTAGCGGGAAGGGCTACAATGAGCAGTTCTTC
v_gene: TRBV6-1; d_gene: TRBD1; j_gene: TRBJ2-2; CDR3aa: CASSVQTGGFTGELFF; CDR3nt: TGTGCCAGCAGTGTTCAGACAGGGGGATTCACCGGGGAGCTGTTTTTT
v_gene: TRBV6-5; d_gene: .; j_gene: TRBJ2-7; CDR3aa: CASSYALGGWYEQYF; CDR3nt: TGTGCCAGCAGTTACGCCCTGGGAGGATGGTACGAGCAGTACTTC
v_gene: TRBV5-1; d_gene: .; j_gene: TRBJ1-2; CDR3aa: CASSSLSGSYGYTF; CDR3nt: TGCGCCAGCAGTTCTTTGTCCGGGAGCTATGGCTACACCTTC
v_gene: TRBV2; d_gene: .; j_gene: TRBJ2-3; CDR3aa: CASSATGTPHTPTGYF; CDR3nt: TGTGCCAGCAGCGCGACAGGGACTCCCCACACCCCCACAGGGTATTTT
v_gene: TRBV5-1; d_gene: .; j_gene: TRBJ1-2; CDR3aa: CASSLGAGESLNYGYTF; CDR3nt: TGCGCCAGCAGCTTGGGAGCAGGGGAGTCCCTCAACTATGGCTACACCTTC
v_gene: TRBV2; d_gene: TRBD2; j_gene: TRBJ2-2; CDR3aa: CASRGLAGVSGELFF; CDR3nt: TGTGCCAGCAGGGGACTAGCGGGGGTTTCCGGGGAGCTGTTTTTT
v_gene: TRBV5-1; d_gene: TRBD1; j_gene: TRBJ2-7; CDR3aa: CASSWDRAYEQYF; CDR3nt: TGCGCCAGCAGCTGGGACAGGGCCTACGAGCAGTACTTC
v_gene: TRBV2; d_gene: TRBD1; j_gene: TRBJ2-7; CDR3aa: CASRGTGGYEQYF; CDR3nt: TGTGCCAGCAGGGGCACAGGGGGCTACGAGCAGTACTTC
v_gene: TRBV3-1/TRBV3-2; d_gene: .; j_gene: TRBJ1-6; CDR3aa: CASSQLQGPGAGSPLHF; CDR3nt: TGTGCCAGCAGCCAACTTCAGGGGCCTGGGGCAGGGTCACCCCTCCACTTT
v_gene: TRBV28; d_gene: .; j_gene: TRBJ2-5; CDR3aa: CASSPGGAQETQYF; CDR3nt: TGTGCCAGCAGTCCTGGCGGAGCGCAAGAGACCCAGTACTTC
v_gene: TRBV28; d_gene: TRBD2; j_gene: TRBJ2-7; CDR3aa: CASSRRLAGGYEQYF; CDR3nt: TGTGCCAGCAGTCGCCGACTAGCGGGAGGGTACGAGCAGTACTTC